The rows below give T cell receptor beta chains drawn from one sample of a study of PD-1 blockade in classical Hodgkin lymphoma. Profiled with immunoSEQ multiplex PCR; TCRdb holds only in-frame clones, not every one. The profile shows tens of thousands of clones, about 88% of them singletons. The sample in question was peripheral blood mononuclear cells (PBMCs), obtained before the second cycle of nivolumab. These receptors were collected from a human donor with classical Hodgkin lymphoma. Both conserved end residues are part of each CDR3.

j_call,v_call,cdr3_aa
TRBJ2-7,TRBV29-1,CSVRGGNPYEQYF
TRBJ1-5,TRBV14,CASSQAGISPQHF
TRBJ1-1,TRBV5-6,CASSSTGGAAFF
TRBJ1-4,TRBV18,CASSPRAATNEKLFF
TRBJ1-2,TRBV4-2,CASSQDLTYGYTF
TRBJ2-7,TRBV19,CASSMFLAGGQEQYF
TRBJ1-1,TRBV7-9,CASSFTGSARVAEAFF
TRBJ2-3,TRBV5-1,CASGSQAAPDTQYF
TRBJ2-1,TRBV6-1,CASSGDRAYNEQFF
TRBJ2-5,TRBV5-4,CASSLGVGGQETQYF
TRBJ2-2,TRBV5-1,CASSQQSRLRELFF
TRBJ1-6,TRBV25-1,CASSGTGASPLHF
TRBJ1-3,TRBV6-4,CARAHLAGGERASGNTIYF
TRBJ2-1,TRBV5-1,CASSLDGGSYNEQFF
TRBJ2-1,TRBV7-8,CASSLGTSGITYNEQFF
TRBJ1-5,TRBV19,CASSMRWRYQPQHF
TRBJ2-7,TRBV14,CASSLSSGHYEQYF
TRBJ2-1,TRBV29-1,CSAAGGPSDEQFF
TRBJ1-1,TRBV6-6,CASSSRDSPREAFF
TRBJ2-6,TRBV27,CASSVLGSGANVLTF
TRBJ1-1,TRBV27,CASSLSFHTEAFF
TRBJ2-1,TRBV7-3,CASSLYGRVGEQFF
TRBJ2-7,TRBV19,CASSRLPGQQSYEQYF